The clone carrying this TCR beta chain showed up just a few times. Antigen: not known. Ophthalmopathy cases scored 3 or more on the Clinical Activity Score and 4 or more on NOSPECS grade, with duration below 3 months. Amplification targeted TCR beta CDR3 regions from RNA transcripts. The HTBI primer set was used in a first-round RT-PCR of the TCR CDR3. TCRdb re-derived calls from the multiplex PCR reads in MiXCR, one entry per CDR3 protein. The sample contains around 540,000 distinct CDR3 sequences, about 15% of which appear only once. CDR3 length: 15 residues. Trimming removed 2 bases from V and 5 bases from J, with 15 bases in between. The data derive from a study of T cells in Graves' hyperthyroidism and ophthalmopathy. Looking at the study overall: Peripheral blood collection took place at initial diagnosis, before any treatment.

Study observations and caveats: Ophthalmopathy and stable hyperthyroidism were told apart by a 13 V-J model. Ophthalmopathy, as predicted by the model, came a median around 6.7 months after the prediction.

Specimen: blood. The sequence was obtained from a woman in her twenties or thirties with Graves' ophthalmopathy. The rearrangement links TRBV12-3 or TRBV12-4 to TRBJ1-1, with D perhaps matching TRBD1 (6 bases). CDR3 DNA: TGTGCCAGCAGTTTAAAAGGGGGAGGAGGGACTGAAGCTTTCTTT. Its translation: CASSLKGGGGTEAFF.